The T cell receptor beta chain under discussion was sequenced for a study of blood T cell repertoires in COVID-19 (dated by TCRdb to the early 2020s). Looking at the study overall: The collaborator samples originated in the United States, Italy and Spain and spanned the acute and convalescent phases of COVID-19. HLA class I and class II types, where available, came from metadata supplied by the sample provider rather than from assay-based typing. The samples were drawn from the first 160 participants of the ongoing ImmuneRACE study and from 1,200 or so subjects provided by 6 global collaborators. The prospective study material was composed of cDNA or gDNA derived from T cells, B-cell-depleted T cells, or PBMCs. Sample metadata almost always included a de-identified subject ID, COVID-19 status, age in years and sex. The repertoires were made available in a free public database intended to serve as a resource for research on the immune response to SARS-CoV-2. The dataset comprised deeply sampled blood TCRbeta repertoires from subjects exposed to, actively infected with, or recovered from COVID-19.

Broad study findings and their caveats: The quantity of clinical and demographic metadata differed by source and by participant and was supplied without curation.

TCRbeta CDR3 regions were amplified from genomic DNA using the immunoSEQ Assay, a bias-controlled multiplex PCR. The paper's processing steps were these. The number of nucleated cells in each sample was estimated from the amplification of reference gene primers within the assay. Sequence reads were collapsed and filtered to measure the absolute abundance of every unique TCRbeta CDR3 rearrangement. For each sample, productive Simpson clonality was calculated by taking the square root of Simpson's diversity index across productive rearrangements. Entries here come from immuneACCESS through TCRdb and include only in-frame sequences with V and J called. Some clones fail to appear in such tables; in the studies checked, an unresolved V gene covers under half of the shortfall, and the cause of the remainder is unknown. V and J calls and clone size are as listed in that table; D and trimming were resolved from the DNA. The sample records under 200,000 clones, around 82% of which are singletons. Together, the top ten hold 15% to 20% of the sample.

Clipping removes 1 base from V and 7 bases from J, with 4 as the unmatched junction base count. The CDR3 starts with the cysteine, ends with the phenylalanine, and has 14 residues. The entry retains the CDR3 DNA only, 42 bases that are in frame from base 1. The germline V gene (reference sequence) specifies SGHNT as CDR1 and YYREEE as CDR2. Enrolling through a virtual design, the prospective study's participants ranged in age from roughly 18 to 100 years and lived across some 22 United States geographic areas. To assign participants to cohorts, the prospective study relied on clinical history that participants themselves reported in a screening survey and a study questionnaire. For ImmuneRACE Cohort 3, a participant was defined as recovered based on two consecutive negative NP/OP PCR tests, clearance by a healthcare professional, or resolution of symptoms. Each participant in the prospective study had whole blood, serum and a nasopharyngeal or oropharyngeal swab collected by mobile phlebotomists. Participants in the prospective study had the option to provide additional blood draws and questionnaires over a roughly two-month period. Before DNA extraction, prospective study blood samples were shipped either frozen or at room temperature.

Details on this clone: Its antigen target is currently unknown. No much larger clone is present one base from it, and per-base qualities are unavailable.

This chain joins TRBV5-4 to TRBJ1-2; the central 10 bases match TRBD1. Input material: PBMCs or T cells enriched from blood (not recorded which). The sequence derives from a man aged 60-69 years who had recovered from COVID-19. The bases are TGTGCCAGCAGCTTGTGGGGGACAGGGGCTGGCTACACCTTC. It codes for CASSLWGTGAGYTF.